This T cell receptor (beta chain) was observed in a study of T cell changes during pregnancy in multiple sclerosis. Germline CDR1 is SQVTM and CDR2 is ANQGSEA. The CDR3 contains 13 residues. V lost 2 bases and J 1 base, leaving 8 bases between the germline ends. This clone was counted a single time. Only in-frame clones appear in the TCRdb table, and some are missing; sequencing was by immunoSEQ multiplex PCR. The top ten clones hold 0.75% to 0.95% of a sample with about 48,000 clones, almost 95% of them seen once. The specimen was CD4+ T cells from peripheral blood mononuclear cells, collected in the second trimester of pregnancy. The receptor's source is a female donor in good health, enrolled as a control in a pregnancy study. This chain links TRBV29-1 with TRBJ1-2, with a tentative D call TRBD1 (5 bases). CDR3 bases: TGCAGCGTTGAAAGGGGAAGTAACTATGGCTACACCTTC. Amino acids: CSVERGSNYGYTF.